These 8 T cell receptor beta chains were sequenced from one sample in a study of radiotherapy plus CTLA-4 blockade in lung cancer. Clones were read by immunoSEQ multiplex PCR, and TCRdb kept only the in-frame ones, dropping some. This sample has roughly 50,000 clones, with more than 70% found just once. The specimen was peripheral blood, collected from a patient treated with radiotherapy plus ipilimumab. The receptors come from a human donor with non-small cell lung cancer who had stable disease on radiotherapy plus ipilimumab.

The V gene is TRBV5-1, the J gene TRBJ1-2; D gene uncertain. This CDR3 is 15 amino acids long. The V end lost 5 bases, the J end lost 0 bases, and 14 bases lay between the germline ends. In germline, CDR1 is SGHRS, CDR2 YFSETQ. CDR3: CASRVEPLANYGYTF. CDR3 nucleotides: TGCGCCAGCAGGGTGGAGCCTTTAGCTAACTATGGCTACACCTTC.

This clone was observed a few times. The chain carries TRBV19 and TRBJ1-1; D call uncertain. Germline assignment: CDR1 LNHDA and CDR2 SQIVND (reference sequence). V was pared by 0 bases and J by 4 bases, with 9 bases between. The CDR3 covers 14 residues. The CDR3 region has the DNA TGTGCCAGTAGTATAGATCAAGACCGCACTGAAGCTTTCTTT. This encodes CASSIDQDRTEAFF.

This sequence joins TRBV28 and TRBJ1-4, with 7 positions matching TRBD1. V shed 6 bases, J shed 4 bases, and the junction held 11 bases outside the gene matches. Germline assignment: CDR1 MDHEN and CDR2 SYDVKM. This CDR3 is 16 amino acids long. CDR3 in amino acids: CASSPGDNRGNEKLFF. The DNA for the CDR3 is TGTGCCAGCAGCCCCGGGGACAACAGGGGTAATGAAAAACTGTTTTTT.

DNA for the CDR3: TGTGCCAGCAGCCCCATAGCGGGTCCCACAGATACGCAGTATTTT. This encodes CASSPIAGPTDTQYF. The rearrangement links TRBV5-5 to TRBJ2-3, with 7 bases lining up with TRBD2. The V segment lost 4 bases and the J segment 2 bases; nucleotides outside the gene matches: 7. CDR1 is SGHKS, CDR2 YYEKEE, per germline (reference sequence). There are 15 residues in the CDR3.

The chain joins TRBV11-3 to TRBJ1-1; 7 bases map to TRBD1. CDR3 length: 14 residues. Germline CDR1 reads SGHNT; CDR2 reads YENEEA. The junction had 3 bases not matched to a gene; V was cut back by 1 base and J by 4 bases. The chain's CDR3 is CASSLASGGTEAFF. Here the CDR3 DNA reads TGTGCCAGCAGCTTAGCATCAGGGGGCACTGAAGCTTTCTTT.

This clone was detected a few times. V usage is TRBV5-1 and J usage is TRBJ2-2, with TRBD1 matching 8 bases. V dropped 3 bases and J dropped 4; count of bases not matched to a gene: 8. The CDR3 has 16 residues. Germline CDR1 SGHRS, CDR2 YFSETQ. In nucleotides, the CDR3 is TGCGCCAGCAGCTCGCGACAGGGGACGGCCACCGGGGAGCTGTTTTTT. The encoded protein is CASSSRQGTATGELFF.

The chain uses TRBV7-8 and TRBJ1-1, with 8 nucleotides matching TRBD1. The CDR3 extends over 15 amino acids. From germline, CDR1 is SGHVS and CDR2 FQNEAQ. The V and J ends lost 6 bases and 7 bases, in that order; junction bases with no gene match: 13. As DNA, the CDR3 is TGTGCCAGCAGACGACAGGGGTTCGGTAATGATGAAGCTTTCTTT. Translation gives CASRRQGFGNDEAFF. The full variable domain, its missing parts supplied by reference TRBV7-8 and TRBJ1-1, is GAGVSQSPRYKVAKRGQDVALRCDPISGHVSLFWYQQALGQGPEFLTYFQNEAQLDKSGLPSDRFFAERPEGSVSTLKIQRTQQEDSAVYLCASRRQGFGNDEAFFGQGTRLTVV.

V usage is TRBV11-2 and J usage is TRBJ1-3; D gene ambiguous. This CDR3 has 14 residues. The ends were cut back, 2 bases at V and 1 base at J, with 6 bases in the middle. CDR1 is SGHAT, CDR2 FQNNGV, per germline. This CDR3 reads CASSLIQSGNTIYF. DNA for the CDR3: TGTGCCAGCAGCTTAATCCAATCTGGAAACACCATATATTTT. The whole variable domain, filled in from reference TRBV11-2 and TRBJ1-3, reads EAGVAQSPRYKIIEKRQSVAFWCNPISGHATLYWYQQILGQGPKLLIQFQNNGVVDDSQLPKDRFSAERLKGVDSTLKIQPAKLEDSAVYLCASSLIQSGNTIYFGEGSWLTVV.